This TCR beta chain was captured in a study of T-cell reconstitution after alpha-beta-depleted transplantation in children (TCRdb year 2016). Background for the entire study: The study quantitatively tracked T-cell immune reconstitution after TCRalphabeta/CD19-depleted allogeneic hematopoietic cell transplantation in children using TCR repertoire profiling.

A remark on this clonotype: The clone's antigen remains unknown. Base qualities are not at hand, and no much larger clone is one base apart.

V is pared back by 1 base and J by 3 bases, with 9 bases lying between the germline termini. From cysteine to phenylalanine, the CDR3 is 13 amino acids long. Here the CDR3 DNA is all that survives: 39 bases in frame from base 1. The germline V gene (reference sequence) provides CDR1 DFQATT and CDR2 SNEGSKA. Library preparation used PCR. Instrument on record: Illumina HiSeq 2500. TCR libraries were prepared with molecular barcoding, using unique molecular identifiers to normalize TCRbeta repertoire quantification. The raw public data were reprocessed by TCRdb itself: fastp quality trimming at Q25, MiXCR clonotype calling, in-frame beta chains only. Identical CDR3 protein sequences are pooled into one entry, listed with their most common genes and DNA. In all, the sample holds some 500,000 distinct CDR3 sequences, and 15% to 20% of those were seen once. The ten largest make up roughly 3.3% of the sample.

This TCR was recovered from a human donor who donated a stem cell graft to a child with acute lymphoblastic leukemia. The chain joins TRBV20-1 to TRBJ1-2; no D gene is confidently identified. The sequenced sample was PBMCs from the stem cell graft donor, obtained from the stem cell graft. In nucleotides, the sequence is TGCAGTGCTAGAGGAGGCCGGGACTATGGCTACACCTTC. It encodes CSARGGRDYGYTF.